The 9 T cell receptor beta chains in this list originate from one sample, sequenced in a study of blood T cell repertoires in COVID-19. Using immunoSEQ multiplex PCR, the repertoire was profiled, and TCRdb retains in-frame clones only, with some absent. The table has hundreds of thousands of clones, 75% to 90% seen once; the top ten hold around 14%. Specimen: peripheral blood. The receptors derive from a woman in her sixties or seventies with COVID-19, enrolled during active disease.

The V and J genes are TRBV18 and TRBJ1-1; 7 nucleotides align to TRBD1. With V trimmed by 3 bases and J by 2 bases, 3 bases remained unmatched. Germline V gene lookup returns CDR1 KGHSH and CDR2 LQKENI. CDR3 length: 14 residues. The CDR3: CASSPGQTNTEAFF. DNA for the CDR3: TGTGCCAGCTCACCGGGACAGACTAACACTGAAGCTTTCTTT.

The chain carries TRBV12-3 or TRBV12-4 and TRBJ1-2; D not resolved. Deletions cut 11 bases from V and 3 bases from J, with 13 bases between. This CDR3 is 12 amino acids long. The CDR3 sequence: CASSGLDYGYTF. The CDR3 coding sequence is TGTGCCTCATCCGGGTTGGACTATGGCTACACCTTC.

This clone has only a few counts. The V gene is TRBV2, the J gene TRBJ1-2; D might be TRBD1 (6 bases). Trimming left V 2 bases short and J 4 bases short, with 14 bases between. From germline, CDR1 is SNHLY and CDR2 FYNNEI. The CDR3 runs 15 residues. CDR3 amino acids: CASSESATGLYGYTF. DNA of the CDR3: TGTGCCAGCAGTGAAAGCGCCACAGGGCTCTATGGCTACACCTTC.

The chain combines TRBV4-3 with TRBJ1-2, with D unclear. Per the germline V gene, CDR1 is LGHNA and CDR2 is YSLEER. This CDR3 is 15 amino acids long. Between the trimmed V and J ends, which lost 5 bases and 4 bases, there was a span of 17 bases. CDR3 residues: CASSEKEDPVYGYTF. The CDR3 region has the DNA TGCGCCAGCAGCGAAAAGGAGGACCCCGTCTATGGCTACACCTTC.

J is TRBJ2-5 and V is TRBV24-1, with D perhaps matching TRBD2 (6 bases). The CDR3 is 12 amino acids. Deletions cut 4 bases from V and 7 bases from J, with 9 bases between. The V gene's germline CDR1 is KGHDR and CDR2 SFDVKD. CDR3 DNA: TGTGCCACCAGTGAACGAGCGGGGACCCAGTACTTC. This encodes CATSERAGTQYF.

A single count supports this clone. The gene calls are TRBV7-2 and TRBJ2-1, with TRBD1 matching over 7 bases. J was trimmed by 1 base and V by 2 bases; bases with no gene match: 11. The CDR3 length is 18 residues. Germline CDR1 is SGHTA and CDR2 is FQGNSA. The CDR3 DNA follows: TGTGCCAGCAGCTTATACCCAACAGGGGATCTTTCCTACAATGAGCAGTTCTTC. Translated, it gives CASSLYPTGDLSYNEQFF.

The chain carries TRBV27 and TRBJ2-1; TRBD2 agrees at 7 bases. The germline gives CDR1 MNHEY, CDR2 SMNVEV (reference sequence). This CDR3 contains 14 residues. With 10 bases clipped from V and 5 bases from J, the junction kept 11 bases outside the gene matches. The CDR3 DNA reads TGTGCCACGGCGACCCGGGGGGTAGACAATGAGCAGTTCTTC. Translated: CATATRGVDNEQFF.

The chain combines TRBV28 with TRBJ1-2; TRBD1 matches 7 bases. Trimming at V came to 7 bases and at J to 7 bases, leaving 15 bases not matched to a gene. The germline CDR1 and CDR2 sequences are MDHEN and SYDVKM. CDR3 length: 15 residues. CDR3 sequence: CASNTRWGTVVGYTF. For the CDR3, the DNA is TGTGCCAGCAATACCCGTTGGGGGACAGTTGTTGGCTACACCTTC.

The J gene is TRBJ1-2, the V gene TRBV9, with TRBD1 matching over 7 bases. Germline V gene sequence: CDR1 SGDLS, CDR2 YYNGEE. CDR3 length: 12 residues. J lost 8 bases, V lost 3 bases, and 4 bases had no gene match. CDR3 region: CASSAWDRGYTF. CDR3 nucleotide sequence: TGTGCCAGCAGCGCTTGGGACAGAGGCTACACCTTC. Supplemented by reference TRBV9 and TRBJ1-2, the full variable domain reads DSGVTQTPKHLITATGQRVTLRCSPRSGDLSVYWYQQSLDQGLQFLIQYYNGEERAKGNILERFSAQQFPDLHSELNLSSLELGDSALYFCASSAWDRGYTFGSGTRLTVV.